The T cell receptor (beta chain) under discussion was sequenced for a study of regulatory T cells in long-lasting Graves disease. Overall study: Graves' disease counted as persistent after over 5 years of antithyroid drugs with positive TSH receptor antibodies. Findings and caveats of the study: Persistent Graves' patients possessed reduced TCR diversity relative to recently diagnosed ones. New patients shared 750 to 1,000 public clonotypes, and persistent patients shared more, with over 2,500.

Time point meaning: persistent/refractory GD, antithyroid drugs over 5 years with positive TRAb. Scientists built the TCR library using RNA that was extracted from PBMCs. For this clonotype: Its cognate antigen is unknown.

Sequencing libraries for TCR beta were prepared with iRepertoire HTBI primers and Arm-PCR of CDR3 regions. Each CDR3 protein gets one entry after TCRdb re-called the multiplex PCR reads with MiXCR. The sample shows some 370,000 distinct CDR3 sequences, roughly 20% of them seen only once. CDR3 length: 14 residues. V lost 6 bases to trimming and J lost 0 bases, with 8 bases between them. The germline V gene encodes CDR1 MGHRA and CDR2 YSYEKL. This clonotype was sampled from a female donor with Graves disease. The chain has TRBV4-1 and TRBJ2-2; possibly TRBD1 for D (5 bases). The sequencing used peripheral blood mononuclear cells (PBMCs), collected when the disease was refractory, from a patient treated with antithyroid drugs. CDR3 in amino acids: CASRTVSNTGELFF. The CDR3 DNA reads TGCGCCAGCAGGACAGTCTCGAACACCGGGGAGCTGTTTTTT.